This TCR beta chain came from a study of blood T cell repertoires in COVID-19. V shed 2 bases, J shed 4 bases, and the junction held 7 bases outside the gene matches. The CDR3 covers 16 residues. The V gene's germline CDR1 is SGHVS and CDR2 FNYEAQ. Assay used: immunoSEQ multiplex PCR; TCRdb lists only in-frame clones, some missing. Seen here are roughly 110,000 clones, 84% observed once, and the top ten hold about 14%. This TCR was recovered from a woman aged 55-75 years with acute or convalescent COVID-19. The gene calls are TRBV7-6 and TRBJ2-2; TRBD1 matches at 7 bases. Sequencing was done on a sample of peripheral blood. CDR3 DNA sequence: TGTGCCAGCAGCTTAACCGGGACAGAGATCACCGGGGAGCTGTTTTTT. Its protein is CASSLTGTEITGELFF.